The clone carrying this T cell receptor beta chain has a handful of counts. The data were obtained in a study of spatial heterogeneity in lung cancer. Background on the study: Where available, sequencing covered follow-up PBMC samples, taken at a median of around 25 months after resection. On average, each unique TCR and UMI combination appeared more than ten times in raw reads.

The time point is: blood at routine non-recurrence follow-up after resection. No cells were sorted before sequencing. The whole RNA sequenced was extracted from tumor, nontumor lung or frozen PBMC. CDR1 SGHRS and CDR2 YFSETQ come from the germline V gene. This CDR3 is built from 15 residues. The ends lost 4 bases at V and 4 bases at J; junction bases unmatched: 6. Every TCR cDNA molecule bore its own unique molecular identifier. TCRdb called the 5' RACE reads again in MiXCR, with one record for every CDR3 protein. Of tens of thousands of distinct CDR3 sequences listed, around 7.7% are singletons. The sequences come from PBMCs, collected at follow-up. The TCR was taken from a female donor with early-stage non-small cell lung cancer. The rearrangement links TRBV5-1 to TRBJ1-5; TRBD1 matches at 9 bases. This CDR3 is CASSRGQGQNQPQHF. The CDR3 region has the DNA TGCGCCAGCAGCCGGGGACAGGGCCAAAATCAGCCCCAGCATTTT.